These T cell receptor beta chains were read from a single sample in a study of blood T cell repertoires in COVID-19. Repertoires were generated with immunoSEQ multiplex PCR, while TCRdb's copy carries only in-frame clones and drops some. The table shows about 310,000 clones, with around 90% occurring only once. The sample was PBMCs or T cells enriched from blood (not recorded which). These TCRs come from a woman between 18 and 29 years old who had recovered from COVID-19. Each CDR3 is given with its conserved first and last residue. The order of the fields is J gene, D gene, clone size, V gene, CDR3 DNA, CDR3 protein. D genes are given only for firm matches. Clone size, where shown, is once, few, many, or a class for clones that have expanded.

j_gene: TRBJ2-7
d_gene: NA
abundance: once
v_gene: TRBV15
CDR3nt: TGTGCCACCAGCAGAGAGAGGACAGCCTCCTACGAGCAGTACTTC
CDR3aa: CATSRERTASYEQYF

j_gene: TRBJ2-5
d_gene: TRBD2
abundance: once
v_gene: TRBV15
CDR3nt: TGTGCCACCAGCAGAGATAGGCTAGCGGGAGTGGAGACCCAGTACTTC
CDR3aa: CATSRDRLAGVETQYF

j_gene: TRBJ2-1
d_gene: TRBD2
abundance: NA
v_gene: TRBV4-3
CDR3nt: TGCGCCAGCAGCCGAGATAGCGGGAGTTATGAGCAGTTCTTC
CDR3aa: CASSRDSGSYEQFF

j_gene: TRBJ1-6
d_gene: NA
abundance: few
v_gene: TRBV3-1/TRBV3-2
CDR3nt: TGTGCCAGCAGCCAAGTTTCAGTTAATTCACCCCTCCACTTT
CDR3aa: CASSQVSVNSPLHF

j_gene: TRBJ1-3
d_gene: NA
abundance: NA
v_gene: TRBV9
CDR3nt: TGTGCCAGCAGTCCATACAGCCCCTCTGGAAACACCATATATTTT
CDR3aa: CASSPYSPSGNTIYF

j_gene: TRBJ2-3
d_gene: NA
abundance: NA
v_gene: TRBV9
CDR3nt: TGTGCCAGCAGCCGCGAACCTAGAGCAGATACGCAGTATTTT
CDR3aa: CASSREPRADTQYF

j_gene: TRBJ2-7
d_gene: NA
abundance: once
v_gene: TRBV5-6
CDR3nt: TGTGCCAGCAGCTTGGACAGGATTTCCTACGAGCAGTACTTC
CDR3aa: CASSLDRISYEQYF

j_gene: TRBJ2-2
d_gene: TRBD2
abundance: NA
v_gene: TRBV4-3
CDR3nt: TGCGCCAGCAGCCAACAACCTAGCGGGAGAGTCGGGGAGCTGTTTTTT
CDR3aa: CASSQQPSGRVGELFF

j_gene: TRBJ1-2
d_gene: TRBD1
abundance: NA
v_gene: TRBV13
CDR3nt: TGTGCCAGCAGCCGTAAGAGTCCCCGGGACAGGGGCCTCCTCTATGGCTACACCTTC
CDR3aa: CASSRKSPRDRGLLYGYTF

j_gene: TRBJ1-2
d_gene: NA
abundance: NA
v_gene: TRBV2
CDR3nt: TGTGCCAGCAGTGTTGGGGGGAGAGTAGTGGGCTACACCTTC
CDR3aa: CASSVGGRVVGYTF

j_gene: TRBJ1-3
d_gene: NA
abundance: once
v_gene: TRBV29-1
CDR3nt: TGCAGCGTTGAAAAAGGGGCTGGAAACACCATATATTTT
CDR3aa: CSVEKGAGNTIYF

j_gene: TRBJ1-4
d_gene: NA
abundance: NA
v_gene: TRBV18
CDR3nt: TGTGCCAGCTCACCACCGGAGGATCGGGAAAAACTGTTTTTT
CDR3aa: CASSPPEDREKLFF

j_gene: TRBJ2-2
d_gene: TRBD2
abundance: NA
v_gene: TRBV6-1
CDR3nt: TGTGCCAGCAGTGAAGCAAAGACTAGCGGGAGGGGGTACACCGGGGAGCTGTTTTTT
CDR3aa: CASSEAKTSGRGYTGELFF

j_gene: TRBJ1-2
d_gene: NA
abundance: NA
v_gene: TRBV7-9
CDR3nt: TGTGCCAGCAGCTACAGGGACGGTCCCTTGGGTGGCTACACCTTC
CDR3aa: CASSYRDGPLGGYTF

j_gene: TRBJ1-1
d_gene: NA
abundance: NA
v_gene: TRBV4-3
CDR3nt: TGCGCCAGCAGCCAAGATTCGCGGGGGAACACTGAAGCTTTCTTT
CDR3aa: CASSQDSRGNTEAFF

j_gene: TRBJ2-3
d_gene: NA
abundance: NA
v_gene: TRBV6-2/TRBV6-3
CDR3nt: TGTGCCAGCAGTTACTCGAGGCGCGGAAACACAGATACGCAGTATTTT
CDR3aa: CASSYSRRGNTDTQYF

j_gene: TRBJ2-5
d_gene: NA
abundance: NA
v_gene: TRBV3-1/TRBV3-2
CDR3nt: TGTGCCAGCAGCCTTCGGTCTAGATGGGAGACCCAGTACTTC
CDR3aa: CASSLRSRWETQYF

j_gene: TRBJ2-4
d_gene: TRBD2
abundance: NA
v_gene: TRBV7-9
CDR3nt: TGTGCCAGCAGCTCTAGCGGGGCGGAAATCATTCAGTACTTC
CDR3aa: CASSSSGAEIIQYF

j_gene: TRBJ1-1
d_gene: TRBD1
abundance: NA
v_gene: TRBV7-9
CDR3nt: TGTGCCAGCAGGGGACAGGGGCTTGAAGCTTTCTTT
CDR3aa: CASRGQGLEAFF

j_gene: TRBJ2-2
d_gene: NA
abundance: NA
v_gene: TRBV5-1
CDR3nt: TGCGCCAGCAGCCTCGCCCGGCGTCAGGGGTACGGGAGGGAGCTGTTTTTT
CDR3aa: CASSLARRQGYGRELFF

j_gene: TRBJ1-1
d_gene: NA
abundance: once
v_gene: TRBV25-1
CDR3nt: TGTGCCAGCAGTCTAGGGGTGGGGACTGAAGCTTTCTTT
CDR3aa: CASSLGVGTEAFF

j_gene: TRBJ2-1
d_gene: TRBD2
abundance: NA
v_gene: TRBV7-3
CDR3nt: TGTGCCAGCAGCTCAGGGACTAGCGGGAGTTTTGGTGAGCAGTTCTTC
CDR3aa: CASSSGTSGSFGEQFF

j_gene: TRBJ2-3
d_gene: NA
abundance: NA
v_gene: TRBV9
CDR3nt: TGTGCCAGCAGCGTTCAGTCTAGCACAGATACGCAGTATTTT
CDR3aa: CASSVQSSTDTQYF

j_gene: TRBJ2-7
d_gene: NA
abundance: NA
v_gene: TRBV27
CDR3nt: TGTGCCAGCAGTTTAGGCGGGCCTCACTACGAGCAGTACTTC
CDR3aa: CASSLGGPHYEQYF

j_gene: TRBJ1-5
d_gene: NA
abundance: NA
v_gene: TRBV24-1
CDR3nt: TGTGCCACCAGTGGCCGCGGACAGTGGAATCAGCCCCAGCATTTT
CDR3aa: CATSGRGQWNQPQHF

j_gene: TRBJ2-3
d_gene: NA
abundance: NA
v_gene: TRBV11-2
CDR3nt: TGTGCCAGCAGCTTGGGCGGGGTGGATACGCAGTATTTT
CDR3aa: CASSLGGVDTQYF

j_gene: TRBJ1-1
d_gene: NA
abundance: once
v_gene: TRBV6-5
CDR3nt: TGTGCCAGCAGCGCCACTTCGAACACTGAAGCTTTCTTT
CDR3aa: CASSATSNTEAFF

j_gene: TRBJ2-7
d_gene: NA
abundance: NA
v_gene: TRBV19
CDR3nt: TGTGCCAGTAGTTCAGCGGAGATCTCCTACGAGCAGTACTTC
CDR3aa: CASSSAEISYEQYF

j_gene: TRBJ1-3
d_gene: NA
abundance: many
v_gene: TRBV28
CDR3nt: TGTGCCAGCAGAGCTAGTGACGCTGGAAACACCATATATTTT
CDR3aa: CASRASDAGNTIYF

j_gene: TRBJ1-6
d_gene: NA
abundance: NA
v_gene: TRBV4-3
CDR3nt: TGCGCCAGCAGCCAAAATACAAGGACAGTGAATTCACCCCTCCACTTT
CDR3aa: CASSQNTRTVNSPLHF

j_gene: TRBJ1-2
d_gene: NA
abundance: NA
v_gene: TRBV12-3/TRBV12-4
CDR3nt: TGTGCCAGCAGTTTAGGCAGGGCCTATGGCTACACCTTC
CDR3aa: CASSLGRAYGYTF

j_gene: TRBJ2-7
d_gene: NA
abundance: NA
v_gene: TRBV18
CDR3nt: TGTGCCAGCTCACCCGGGGCGGGAGAGCAGTACTTC
CDR3aa: CASSPGAGEQYF

j_gene: TRBJ1-4
d_gene: TRBD1
abundance: NA
v_gene: TRBV4-3
CDR3nt: TGCGCCAGCAGCCAAGGGTGGACAGGGGTTGAAAAACTGTTTTTT
CDR3aa: CASSQGWTGVEKLFF

j_gene: TRBJ1-4
d_gene: NA
abundance: NA
v_gene: TRBV19
CDR3nt: TGTGCCTCCTCCCGGGGGGGCTACACTAATGAAAAACTGTTTTTT
CDR3aa: CASSRGGYTNEKLFF

j_gene: TRBJ1-5
d_gene: NA
abundance: NA
v_gene: TRBV4-1
CDR3nt: TGCGCCAGCAGCTCCCTAACAGTTGTACTGCGGCCCCAGCATTTT
CDR3aa: CASSSLTVVLRPQHF

j_gene: TRBJ2-5
d_gene: NA
abundance: once
v_gene: TRBV11-3
CDR3nt: TGTGCCAGCAGCTTAGGTCCCCTCCGGACCCAGTACTTC
CDR3aa: CASSLGPLRTQYF

j_gene: TRBJ2-7
d_gene: TRBD1
abundance: NA
v_gene: TRBV6-5
CDR3nt: TGTGCCAGCAGTCCATGGGACAGGGGCTACGAGCAGTACTTC
CDR3aa: CASSPWDRGYEQYF

j_gene: TRBJ2-2
d_gene: NA
abundance: NA
v_gene: TRBV11-3
CDR3nt: TGTGCCAGCAGCCTTGGACTATTCGGTGGGGAGCTGTTTTTT
CDR3aa: CASSLGLFGGELFF

j_gene: TRBJ2-5
d_gene: NA
abundance: NA
v_gene: TRBV5-1
CDR3nt: TGCGCCAGCAGCCCCTCCCTAGGTGGGGAGACCCAGTACTTC
CDR3aa: CASSPSLGGETQYF

j_gene: TRBJ1-5
d_gene: NA
abundance: NA
v_gene: TRBV11-2
CDR3nt: TGTGCCAGCAGCAGGGACAAGAATCAGCCCCAGCATTTT
CDR3aa: CASSRDKNQPQHF

j_gene: TRBJ1-1
d_gene: TRBD1
abundance: NA
v_gene: TRBV9
CDR3nt: TGTGCCAGCAGTGAAAGGGGACAGGGATGGAACACTGAAGCTTTCTTT
CDR3aa: CASSERGQGWNTEAFF

j_gene: TRBJ1-1
d_gene: NA
abundance: NA
v_gene: TRBV10-3
CDR3nt: TGTGCCACCTTGAGGACCGAGGGAAACACTGAAGCTTTCTTT
CDR3aa: CATLRTEGNTEAFF

j_gene: TRBJ2-2
d_gene: NA
abundance: NA
v_gene: TRBV14
CDR3nt: TGTGCCAGCAGCCAAGACTCAACCGGGTGGATCACCGGGGAGCTGTTTTTT
CDR3aa: CASSQDSTGWITGELFF

j_gene: TRBJ2-3
d_gene: TRBD1
abundance: NA
v_gene: TRBV6-5
CDR3nt: TGTGCCAGCAGTTTAGTGACAGGGGGAACAGATACGCAGTATTTT
CDR3aa: CASSLVTGGTDTQYF

j_gene: TRBJ1-5
d_gene: NA
abundance: NA
v_gene: TRBV15
CDR3nt: TGTGCCACCAGCAGAGAGAGACAGGTATATCAGCCCCAGCATTTT
CDR3aa: CATSRERQVYQPQHF

j_gene: TRBJ1-1
d_gene: NA
abundance: NA
v_gene: TRBV18
CDR3nt: TGTGCCAGCTCACCCACAGGGTGGTGGTACACTGAAGCTTTCTTT
CDR3aa: CASSPTGWWYTEAFF

j_gene: TRBJ2-1
d_gene: TRBD1
abundance: NA
v_gene: TRBV3-1/TRBV3-2
CDR3nt: TGTGCCAGCAGCCTTTGGACAGGGAACAATGAGCAGTTCTTC
CDR3aa: CASSLWTGNNEQFF

j_gene: TRBJ1-2
d_gene: TRBD1
abundance: NA
v_gene: TRBV7-2
CDR3nt: TGTGCCAGCACCCTGGACAGGAGATATGGCTACACCTTC
CDR3aa: CASTLDRRYGYTF

j_gene: TRBJ1-1
d_gene: NA
abundance: NA
v_gene: TRBV28
CDR3nt: TGTGCCAGCAGTTTTCAGGTGAACACTGAAGCTTTCTTT
CDR3aa: CASSFQVNTEAFF

j_gene: TRBJ2-5
d_gene: TRBD2
abundance: NA
v_gene: TRBV15
CDR3nt: TGTGCCACCAGCAGAGATTTGTCGCCGGGACTAGCGTGGCAAGAGACCCAGTACTTC
CDR3aa: CATSRDLSPGLAWQETQYF

j_gene: TRBJ2-1
d_gene: TRBD2
abundance: NA
v_gene: TRBV18
CDR3nt: TGTGCCAGCTCACCCCTAGCGGGGGTTTCCTACAATGAGCAGTTCTTC
CDR3aa: CASSPLAGVSYNEQFF

j_gene: TRBJ1-5
d_gene: NA
abundance: NA
v_gene: TRBV4-3
CDR3nt: TGCGCCAGCAGCTTTCGGGGTGCGGGCCAGCCCCAGCATTTT
CDR3aa: CASSFRGAGQPQHF

j_gene: TRBJ1-5
d_gene: TRBD1
abundance: NA
v_gene: TRBV5-4
CDR3nt: TGTGCCAGCAGCCTACAGGGGAATCAGCCCCAGCATTTT
CDR3aa: CASSLQGNQPQHF

j_gene: TRBJ2-1
d_gene: TRBD2
abundance: once
v_gene: TRBV5-4
CDR3nt: TGTGCCAGCAGCTCGATGACTAGCTCCTCCTACAATGAGCAGTTCTTC
CDR3aa: CASSSMTSSSYNEQFF

j_gene: TRBJ2-3
d_gene: TRBD1
abundance: NA
v_gene: TRBV19
CDR3nt: TGTGCCAGTAGTACCCACCCAGGGGGATCTAGCACAGATACGCAGTATTTT
CDR3aa: CASSTHPGGSSTDTQYF